Below, 23 T cell receptor beta chains from the same sample are listed, as sequenced in a study of regulatory T cells in long-lasting Graves disease. iRepertoire HTBI primers and Arm-PCR of CDR3 regions built TCR beta libraries. TCRdb called the multiplex PCR reads again in MiXCR, with one record for every CDR3 protein. The table shows a few hundred thousand distinct CDR3 sequences, with about 17% occurring only once. Time point given: newly diagnosed GD, antithyroid drugs for less than 3 months. PBMC-derived RNA was used for the TCR library. This sample was shared with a second study, whose subject was T cells in Graves' hyperthyroidism and ophthalmopathy.

The source material was peripheral blood mononuclear cells (PBMCs), sampled at new diagnosis, from a patient treated with antithyroid drugs. These receptors came from a woman in her late teens or twenties with Graves disease.

This clonotype was seen at least ten times. The rearrangement joins TRBV18 to TRBJ1-1; D not certain. The CDR3 sequence is 15 residues long. The germline V gene encodes CDR1 KGHSH and CDR2 LQKENI. The germline V and J ends were trimmed by 1 base and 0 bases, with 9 bases remaining between them. Here the CDR3 DNA reads TGTGCCAGCTCACCACTAGTGGGCTTGAACACTGAAGCTTTCTTT. The encoded protein is CASSPLVGLNTEAFF.

This clonotype was seen more than once but under ten times. The chain has TRBV10-3 and TRBJ1-1, with D possibly TRBD1 on 5 matching bases. Per the germline V gene, CDR1 is ENHRY and CDR2 is SYGVKD. The CDR3 covers 13 residues. V dropped 6 bases and J dropped 2 bases, with 10 bases sitting between them. CDR3 sequence reads: CAISTQGNTEAFF. The CDR3 DNA sequence: TGTGCCATCAGCACTCAGGGAAACACTGAAGCTTTCTTT.

In its sample, this clonotype was seen many times. The chain is built from TRBV28 and TRBJ2-3, with TRBD2 identical over 10 bases. The CDR3 is made up of 18 amino acids. Germline lookup yields CDR1 MDHEN and CDR2 SYDVKM. Germline trimming cut 3 bases from V and 2 bases from J; bases unmatched to any gene: 11. The CDR3 region is CASSFLDLSGRATDTQYF. As DNA, the CDR3 is TGTGCCAGCAGTTTCCTAGACCTGAGCGGGAGGGCCACAGATACGCAGTATTTT.

Worth noting for this clonotype: A much larger clone sits a single nucleotide away, making a read error possible. The chain couples TRBV28 to TRBJ1-1; weak D call: TRBD1 (6 bases). The germline V gene encodes CDR1 MDHEN and CDR2 SYDVKM. This CDR3 contains 15 residues. CDR3 in amino acids: CASSSRGRVNTEASF. CDR3 coding DNA: TGTGCCAGCAGTTCAAGGGGGAGAGTGAACACTGAAGCTTCCTTT.

This clonotype was found a few times. The rearrangement uses TRBV12-3 or TRBV12-4 and TRBJ1-6, with D maybe TRBD1 (5 bases). The CDR3 length is 14 residues. Trimming left V 7 bases short and J 4 bases short, with 11 bases between. The CDR3 spells CASNLAGYNSPLHF. The CDR3 DNA sequence: TGTGCCAGCAATTTGGCAGGGTATAATTCACCCCTCCACTTT.

In this sample, this clonotype turned up a few times. The chain is built from TRBV28 and TRBJ2-7; 7 nucleotides align to TRBD2. This CDR3 is built from 18 residues. Trimming cost V 0 bases and J 4 bases; bases outside gene matches: 15. Per the germline V gene, CDR1 is MDHEN and CDR2 is SYDVKM. The CDR3 spells CASSLWGPPAGAEYEQYF. The CDR3 nucleotides read TGTGCCAGCAGTTTATGGGGGCCCCCCGCGGGAGCGGAATACGAGCAGTACTTC.

In its sample, this clonotype was seen a few times. This sequence joins TRBV11-2 and TRBJ2-4; 9 nucleotides agree with TRBD2. The CDR3 sequence is 12 residues long. The germline CDR1 and CDR2 sequences are SGHAT and FQNNGV. The V segment lost 8 bases and the J segment 5 bases; nucleotides outside the gene matches: 1. CDR3 protein: CASAGGQNIQYF. DNA for the CDR3: TGTGCCAGCGCGGGAGGGCAAAACATTCAGTACTTC.

This clonotype came up many times. V is TRBV20-1 and J is TRBJ2-1; D is perhaps TRBD2 (5 bases). Trimming took off 6 bases at V and 4 bases at J, with 19 bases between the two ends. CDR1 is DFQATT, CDR2 SNEGSKA, per germline (reference sequence). The CDR3 is made up of 15 amino acids. The CDR3 region has the DNA TGCAGTGCAACACCCCCTAGCCAAGGTTACAATGAGCAGTTCTTC. Its translation is CSATPPSQGYNEQFF.

At least ten counts were recorded for this clonotype. The chain is built from TRBV7-8 and TRBJ2-4, with D possibly called TRBD1 or TRBD2 (5 bases each). From germline, CDR1 is SGHVS and CDR2 FQNEAQ. The CDR3 runs to 16 residues. With 2 bases removed from V and 6 bases from J, the gap between germline ends came to 17 bases. CDR3 in amino acids: CASSLIWQAGGNIQYF. The DNA for the CDR3 is TGTGCCAGCAGCTTAATTTGGCAGGCTGGGGGAAACATTCAGTACTTC.

The chain carries TRBV6-2 or TRBV6-3 and TRBJ2-7; 10 bases are a match to TRBD1. Germline assignment: CDR1 MNHEY and CDR2 SVGEGT. With V trimmed by 5 bases and J by 4 bases, 5 bases remained unmatched. This CDR3 is built from 14 residues. The CDR3 DNA follows: TGTGCCAGCAGTAAACGACAGGGGGCTTACGAGCAGTACTTC. Protein product: CASSKRQGAYEQYF.

The sample holds many counts of this clonotype. The J gene is TRBJ1-1, the V gene TRBV4-3; 7 bases are shared with TRBD1. Germline loops: CDR1 LGHNA, CDR2 YSLEER. The CDR3 covers 15 residues. Unmatched junction bases numbered 2, after V lost 1 base and J lost 0 bases. CDR3 sequence reads: CASSQGTGLNTEAFF. The CDR3 DNA is TGCGCCAGCAGCCAAGGGACAGGTTTGAACACTGAAGCTTTCTTT.

This clonotype was counted ten times or more. The CDR3 loop is CASSEEGPEAFF. The CDR3 nucleotides read TGTGCCAGCAGTGAGGAAGGGCCTGAAGCTTTCTTT. The chain couples TRBV2 to TRBJ1-1; no reliable D call. With 3 bases removed from V and 6 bases from J, the gap between germline ends came to 8 bases. Germline V gives CDR1 SNHLY, CDR2 FYNNEI. The CDR3 runs 12 residues.

At least ten counts were recorded for this clonotype. The chain uses TRBV19 and TRBJ2-7, with 11 bases aligning to TRBD1. This CDR3 region has 14 residues. The ends lost 5 bases at V and 6 bases at J; junction bases unmatched: 6. CDR1 and CDR2 from the germline V gene are LNHDA and SQIVND (reference sequence). The CDR3 is CASSVRGQGVEQYF. The CDR3 DNA reads as TGTGCCAGTAGTGTTCGGGGACAGGGGGTCGAGCAGTACTTC.

This clonotype was detected a few times. V is TRBV27 and J is TRBJ2-3; 11 nucleotides agree with TRBD2. CDR3 length equals 18 residues. The V segment lost 6 bases and the J segment 0 bases; nucleotides outside the gene matches: 11. The V gene's germline CDR1 is MNHEY and CDR2 SMNVEV (reference sequence). Here the CDR3 DNA reads TGTGCCAGCAGCTTGGGGGGAGTAGCGGGAGGGAGCACAGATACGCAGTATTTT. It codes for CASSLGGVAGGSTDTQYF.

This clonotype occurred a few times. The chain employs TRBV6-2 or TRBV6-3 and TRBJ1-1, with a weak D call TRBD1 (5 bases). Germline loops: CDR1 MNHEY, CDR2 SVGEGT. The CDR3 runs 14 residues. The V and J ends lost 5 bases and 1 base respectively, with 11 bases between them. The CDR3 is CASSEVDTNTEAFF. The CDR3 nucleotides are TGTGCCAGCAGTGAAGTGGACACGAACACTGAAGCTTTCTTT.

This clonotype was found once. This is likely an artifact of a read error, given a far larger clone one base away. V gene TRBV6-1 combines with J gene TRBJ2-5; D gene ambiguous. TRBJ2-1 explains the end of the DNA better; the J call may be wrong. Germline V gene lookup returns CDR1 MNHNS and CDR2 SASEGT. The CDR3 runs 14 residues. Here the CDR3 DNA reads TGTGCCAGCAGTGAAATGTGGGATGCCTACGAGCAGTTCTTC. This translates into CASSEMWDAYEQFF.

This clonotype has just a few counts. A much larger clone is a single base away; this may be a read error. The gene calls are TRBV28 and TRBJ2-1, with 7 bases identical to TRBD2. This CDR3 contains 17 residues. Germline assignment: CDR1 MDHEN and CDR2 SYDVKM. The CDR3 DNA is TGTGCCAGCAGTTCCGAGAGAGCGGGAACCCCCTACAATGAGCGGTTCTTC. Translated, it gives CASSSERAGTPYNERFF.

The V gene is TRBV5-1, the J gene TRBJ2-7; 11 nucleotides match TRBD2. J was trimmed by 3 bases and V by 4 bases; bases with no gene match: 9. CDR1 is SGHRS, CDR2 YFSETQ, per germline. This CDR3 region has 16 residues. Here the CDR3 DNA reads TGCGCCAGCAGCGCCCTCCCTAGCGGGAGGATCTACGAGCAGTACTTC. Its protein product is CASSALPSGRIYEQYF.

This clonotype was observed a few times. The chain combines TRBV6-1 with TRBJ2-2; 10 bases line up with TRBD1. This CDR3 region has 15 residues. V was clipped by 4 bases and J by 5 bases; unmatched bases: 4. Germline-derived CDR1 and CDR2 are MNHNS and SASEGT. The CDR3 here is CASSGRTGGTGELFF. The CDR3 DNA sequence: TGTGCCAGCAGTGGGCGGACAGGGGGAACCGGGGAGCTGTTTTTT.

This clonotype appeared many times. This sequence joins TRBV20-1 and TRBJ1-1; D is perhaps TRBD1 (6 bases). This CDR3 has 13 amino acids. Trimming took off 4 bases at V and 0 bases at J, with 9 bases between the two ends. CDR1 and CDR2 (germline): DFQATT, SNEGSKA (reference sequence). The CDR3 bases are TGCAGTGCTAACAGGGTCGTGAACACTGAAGCTTTCTTT. Translation gives CSANRVVNTEAFF.

The V gene is TRBV10-3, the J gene TRBJ1-2, with 7 nucleotides matching TRBD1. Unmatched junction bases numbered 10, after V lost 6 bases and J lost 12 bases. Germline values: CDR1 ENHRY, CDR2 SYGVKD. The CDR3 is 12 amino acids. CDR3 sequence reads: CAISETGREDTF. CDR3 DNA: TGTGCCATCAGCGAGACAGGGCGAGAAGACACCTTC.

This chain joins TRBV20-1 and TRBJ2-7; TRBD2 is a possible D gene (5 bases). The V end lost 8 bases, the J end lost 2 bases, and 16 bases lay between the germline ends. Germline-derived CDR1 and CDR2 are DFQATT and SNEGSKA (reference sequence). This CDR3 contains 13 residues. CDR3 nucleotide sequence: TGCAGTACTGAACCCTTCGGGACCTACGAGCAGTACTTC. This translates into CSTEPFGTYEQYF.

This clonotype was observed many times. The chain carries TRBV2 and TRBJ2-1; TRBD2 agrees at 11 bases. CDR1 and CDR2 (germline): SNHLY, FYNNEI. The CDR3 loop spans 16 amino acids. J lost 7 bases, V lost 1 base, and 6 bases had no gene match. CDR3 coding DNA: TGTGCCAGCAGTGAAGTGGCTAGCGGGAGGTGGAATGAGCAGTTCTTC. Its protein product is CASSEVASGRWNEQFF.